This T cell receptor beta chain was captured in a study of CD8 T cells in Susac syndrome. CDR3 size: 13 residues. The V end was cut by 5 bases, the J end by 6 bases, with 11 bases between. The V gene's germline CDR1 is SGHTA and CDR2 FQGTGA. When the RNA was reverse transcribed, random hexamers were used with an input of 0.5 to 1 ug. Each CDR3 protein gets one entry after TCRdb re-called the immunoSEQ multiplex PCR reads with MiXCR. The sample yields 110,000 to 150,000 distinct CDR3 sequences, around 95% seen once. The chain links TRBV7-3 to TRBJ2-1; D is ambiguous. Sequencing input: CD4+ T cells from PBMCs. The sequence derives from a human donor with Susac syndrome. The CDR3 reads CASSPWRSNEQFF. The CDR3 nucleotides are TGTGCCAGCAGCCCCTGGCGCTCCAATGAGCAGTTCTTC.